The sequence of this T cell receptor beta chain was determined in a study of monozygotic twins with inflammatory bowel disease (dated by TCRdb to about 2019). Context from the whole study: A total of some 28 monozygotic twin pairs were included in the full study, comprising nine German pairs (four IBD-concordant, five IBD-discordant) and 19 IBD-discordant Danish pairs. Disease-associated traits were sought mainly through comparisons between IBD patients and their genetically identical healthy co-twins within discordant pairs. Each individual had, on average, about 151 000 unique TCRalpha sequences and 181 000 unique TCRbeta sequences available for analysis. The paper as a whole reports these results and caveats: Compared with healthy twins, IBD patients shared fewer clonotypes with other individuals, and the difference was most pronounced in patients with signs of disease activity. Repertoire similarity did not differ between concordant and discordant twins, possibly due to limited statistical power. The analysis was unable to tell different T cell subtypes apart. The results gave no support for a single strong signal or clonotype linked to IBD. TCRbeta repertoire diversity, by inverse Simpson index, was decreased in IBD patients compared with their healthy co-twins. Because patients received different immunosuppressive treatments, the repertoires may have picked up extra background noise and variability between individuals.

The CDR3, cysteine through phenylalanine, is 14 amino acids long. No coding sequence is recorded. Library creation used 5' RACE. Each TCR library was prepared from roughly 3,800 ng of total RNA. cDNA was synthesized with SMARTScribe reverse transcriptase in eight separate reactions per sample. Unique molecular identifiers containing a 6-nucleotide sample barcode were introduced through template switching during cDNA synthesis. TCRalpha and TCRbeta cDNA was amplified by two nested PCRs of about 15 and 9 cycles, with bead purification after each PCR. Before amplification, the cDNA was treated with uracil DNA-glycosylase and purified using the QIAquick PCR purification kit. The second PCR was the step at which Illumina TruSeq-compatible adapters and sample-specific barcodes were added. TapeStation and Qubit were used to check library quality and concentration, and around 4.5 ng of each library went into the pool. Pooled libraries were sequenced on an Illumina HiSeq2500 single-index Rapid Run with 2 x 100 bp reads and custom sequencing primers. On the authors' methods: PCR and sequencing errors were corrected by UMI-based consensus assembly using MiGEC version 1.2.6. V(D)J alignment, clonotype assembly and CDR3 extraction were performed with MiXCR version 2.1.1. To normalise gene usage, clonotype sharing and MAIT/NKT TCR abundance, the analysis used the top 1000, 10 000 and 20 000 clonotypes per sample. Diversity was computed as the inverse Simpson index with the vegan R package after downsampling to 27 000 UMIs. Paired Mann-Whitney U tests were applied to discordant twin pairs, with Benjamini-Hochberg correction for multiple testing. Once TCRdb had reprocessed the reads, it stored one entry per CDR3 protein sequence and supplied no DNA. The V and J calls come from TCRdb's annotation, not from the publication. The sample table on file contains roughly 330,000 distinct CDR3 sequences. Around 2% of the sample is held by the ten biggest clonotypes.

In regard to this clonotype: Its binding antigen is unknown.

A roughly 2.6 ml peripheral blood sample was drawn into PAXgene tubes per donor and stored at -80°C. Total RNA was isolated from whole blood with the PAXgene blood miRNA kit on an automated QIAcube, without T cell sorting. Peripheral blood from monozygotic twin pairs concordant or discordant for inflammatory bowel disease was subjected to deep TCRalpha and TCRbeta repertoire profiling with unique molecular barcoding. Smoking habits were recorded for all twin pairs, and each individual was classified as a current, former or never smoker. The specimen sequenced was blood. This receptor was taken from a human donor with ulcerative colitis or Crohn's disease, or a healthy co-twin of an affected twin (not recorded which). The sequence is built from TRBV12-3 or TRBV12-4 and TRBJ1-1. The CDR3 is CASSSRAPNTEAFF.